This T cell receptor beta chain was captured in a study of blood T cell repertoires in COVID-19. The data were produced by immunoSEQ multiplex PCR, yet TCRdb's version contains in-frame clones alone and is incomplete. The sample records 340,000 or so clones, roughly 84% being singletons. With V trimmed by 5 bases and J by 4 bases, 4 bases remained unmatched. Germline CDR1 and CDR2: SGHVS and FQNEAQ. The CDR3 sequence is 14 residues long. The receptor was derived from a man aged 50-59 years with active or convalescent COVID-19. This chain connects TRBV7-8 to TRBJ2-7; 11 bases line up with TRBD1. Sequencing was done on a sample of peripheral blood. The CDR3 DNA follows: TGTGCCAGCAGCGGGACAGGGGGTATTTACGAGCAGTACTTC. As protein: CASSGTGGIYEQYF. Filled out from reference TRBV7-8 and TRBJ2-7, the complete variable domain reads GAGVSQSPRYKVAKRGQDVALRCDPISGHVSLFWYQQALGQGPEFLTYFQNEAQLDKSGLPSDRFFAERPEGSVSTLKIQRTQQEDSAVYLCASSGTGGIYEQYFGPGTRLTVT.